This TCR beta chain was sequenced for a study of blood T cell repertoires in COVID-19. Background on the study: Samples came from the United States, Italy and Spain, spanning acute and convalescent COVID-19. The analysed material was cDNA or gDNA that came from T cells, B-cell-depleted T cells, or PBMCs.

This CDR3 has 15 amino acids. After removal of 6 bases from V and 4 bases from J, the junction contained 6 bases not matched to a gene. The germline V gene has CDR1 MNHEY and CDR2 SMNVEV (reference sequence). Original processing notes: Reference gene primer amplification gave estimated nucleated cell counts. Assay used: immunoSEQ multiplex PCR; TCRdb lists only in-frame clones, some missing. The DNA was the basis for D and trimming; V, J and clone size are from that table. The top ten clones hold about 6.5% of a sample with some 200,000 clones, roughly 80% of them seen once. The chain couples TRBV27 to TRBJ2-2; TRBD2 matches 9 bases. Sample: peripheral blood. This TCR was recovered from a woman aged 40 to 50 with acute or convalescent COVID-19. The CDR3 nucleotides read TGTGCCAGCAGGAACGGACTAGCGCCCACCGGGGAGCTGTTTTTT. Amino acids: CASRNGLAPTGELFF.